This entry features one T cell receptor beta chain sequence. Its cognate antigen has yet to be identified. No much larger clonotype is one base removed from it; base qualities were not supplied. TCRbeta CDR3 regions were amplified from genomic DNA using the immunoSEQ Assay, a bias-controlled multiplex PCR. Per the source publication's procedure: The number of nucleated cells in each sample was estimated from the amplification of reference gene primers within the assay. To quantify the absolute abundance of each unique TCRbeta CDR3 rearrangement, sequence reads were collapsed and filtered. For each sample, productive Simpson clonality was calculated as the square root of Simpson's diversity index over productive rearrangements. Not all clones reach the TCRdb copy of this immuneACCESS table, which keeps in-frame sequences only. Checked studies attribute under half of the gap to unresolved V genes and leave the rest unexplained. That table gives V, J and clone size, and the DNA gave D and trimming. The table for this sample lists more than 200,000 clones; about 80% of them were counted only once. The ten biggest clones cover roughly 4.9% of the sample.

Collaborating institutions collected whole blood in K2EDTA tubes following their own protocols. For TCRbeta analysis, collaborators shipped samples in one of three forms: frozen whole blood, isolated PBMCs, or DNA extracted from either of those sample types. This sample is part of a study of blood T cell repertoires in COVID-19 (dated by TCRdb to the early 2020s). Context from the whole study: The collaborator samples originated in the United States, Italy and Spain and spanned the acute and convalescent phases of COVID-19. The samples were drawn from the first 160 participants of the ongoing ImmuneRACE study and from 1,200 or so subjects provided by 6 global collaborators. The prospective study material was composed of cDNA or gDNA derived from T cells, B-cell-depleted T cells, or PBMCs. Subjects who had been exposed to COVID-19, were actively infected with it, or had recovered from it provided the deeply sampled blood TCRbeta repertoires that made up the dataset. The repertoires were released in a freely available public database intended as a resource for research on the immune response to SARS-CoV-2. Where available, HLA class I and class II types were taken from metadata supplied by the sample provider and were not determined by assay-based typing. Sample metadata almost always included a de-identified subject ID, COVID-19 status, age in years and sex. Study-wide findings and limitations: Clinical and demographic metadata were provided uncurated, with the amount varying by source and participant.

Germline trimming: 3 bases from V, 4 bases from J; junction bases outside gene matches: 6. The germline V gene (reference sequence) supplies CDR1 SEHNR and CDR2 FQNEAQ. Spanning cysteine to phenylalanine, the CDR3 consists of 15 amino acids. Only the CDR3 region is kept as DNA, spanning 45 bases read in frame from base 1. The rearrangement joined TRBV7-9 to TRBJ2-3; TRBD2 aligns with 8 central bases. This TCR was sampled from a woman older than 75 with active or convalescent COVID-19. The specimen was peripheral blood. At the DNA level, the sequence is TGTGCCAGCAGCTTGACTAGCGATTCGGCAGATACGCAGTATTTT. This yields the protein CASSLTSDSADTQYF.